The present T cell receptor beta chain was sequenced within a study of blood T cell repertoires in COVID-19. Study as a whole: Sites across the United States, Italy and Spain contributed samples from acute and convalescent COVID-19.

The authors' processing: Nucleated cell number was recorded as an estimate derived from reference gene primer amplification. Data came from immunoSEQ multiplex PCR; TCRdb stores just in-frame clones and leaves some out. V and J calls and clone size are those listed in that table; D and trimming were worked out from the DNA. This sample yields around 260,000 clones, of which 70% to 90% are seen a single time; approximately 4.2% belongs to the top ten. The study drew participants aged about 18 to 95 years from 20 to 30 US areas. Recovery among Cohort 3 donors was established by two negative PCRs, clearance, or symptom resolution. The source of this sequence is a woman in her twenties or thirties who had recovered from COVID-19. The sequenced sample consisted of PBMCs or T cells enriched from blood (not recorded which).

The CDR3 region is CASSGAYEQYF. The CDR3 DNA sequence: TGTGCCAGCTCAGGGGCCTACGAGCAGTACTTC. The chain joins TRBV19 to TRBJ2-7; the D gene is possibly TRBD1 (6 bases). The CDR3 is 11 amino acids. Germline assignment: CDR1 LNHDA and CDR2 SQIVND (reference sequence). V shed 9 bases and J shed 2 bases, with 8 bases lying between them.